The 30 T cell receptor beta chains presented below share a single source sample, sequenced in a study of T-cell reconstitution after alpha-beta-depleted transplantation in children. This sample's TCRbeta library carried unique molecular identifier barcodes. TCRdb redid the calling of the PCR reads with MiXCR, one entry per CDR3 protein. This sample carries some 600,000 distinct CDR3 sequences, approximately 13% of them seen once, and the ten largest clones take 2.2%. Material: PBMCs, mostly from graft donor cells, obtained 360 days after TCRalphabeta/CD19-depleted stem cell transplant. All receptors come from a male patient between 5 and 17 years old who had a stem cell transplant for acute myeloid leukemia, so the T cells may come from the graft donor.

The V gene is TRBV4-3, the J gene TRBJ2-3; 13 nucleotides match TRBD2. The CDR3 consists of 16 residues. Germline V gene lookup returns CDR1 LGHNA and CDR2 YSLEER. V shed 1 base, J shed 6 bases, and the junction held 4 bases outside the gene matches. DNA for the CDR3: TGCGCCAGCAGCCAAGCCGGGACTAGCGGGACTGATACGCAGTATTTT. Translated, it gives CASSQAGTSGTDTQYF.

The sample holds a few counts of this clonotype. The gene calls are TRBV29-1 and TRBJ2-7; unclear D gene. V was cut by 3 bases and J by 6 bases, with 12 bases left in between. CDR3 length: 12 amino acids. The germline CDR1 and CDR2 sequences are SQVTM and ANQGSEA. Written as DNA, the CDR3 is TGCAGCGTTGACAACCCGCACGGCGAGCAGTACTTC. This gives the protein CSVDNPHGEQYF.

This clonotype was counted many times. V usage is TRBV7-9 and J usage is TRBJ2-3, with D unresolved. CDR1 and CDR2 (germline): SEHNR, FQNEAQ (reference sequence). V lost 5 bases and J lost 3, with 12 bases in between. The CDR3 length is 14 residues. The CDR3 region has the DNA TGTGCCAGCAGCCCAACGTTGGGGACAGATACGCAGTATTTT. Its translation: CASSPTLGTDTQYF.

The J gene is TRBJ2-7, the V gene TRBV27; D not certain. Germline V CDR1 and CDR2: MNHEY, SMNVEV (reference sequence). Trimming removed 3 bases from V and 1 base from J, with 7 bases in between. The CDR3 spans 13 residues. CDR3 amino acids: CASSFLRSYEQYF. CDR3 DNA: TGTGCCAGCAGTTTCCTACGATCCTACGAGCAGTACTTC.

This clonotype was counted many times. The V call is TRBV5-1, the J call TRBJ2-5; 10 bases fit TRBD2. This CDR3 is 17 amino acids long. The V and J ends lost 0 bases and 3 bases, in that order; junction bases with no gene match: 8. Germline V CDR1 and CDR2: SGHRS, YFSETQ. Written as DNA, the CDR3 is TGCGCCAGCAGCTTGGACCGGCTAGCGGGAGTTAAAGAGACCCAGTACTTC. Translating gives CASSLDRLAGVKETQYF.

This clonotype occurred many times. This rearrangement joins TRBV12-3 or TRBV12-4 to TRBJ2-1; 7 bases line up with TRBD2. This CDR3 is 14 amino acids long. V was pared by 5 bases and J by 15 bases, with 16 bases of the junction left unmatched. CDR3 amino acids: CASSLWDYRSMTFF. The DNA for the CDR3 is TGTGCCAGCAGTCTCTGGGACTATCGCTCGATGACGTTCTTC.

This sequence joins TRBV5-6 and TRBJ2-3, with TRBD2 matching 11 bases. V shed 0 bases, J shed 3 bases, and the junction held 9 bases outside the gene matches. In germline, CDR1 is SGHDT, CDR2 YYEEEE. This CDR3 is 18 amino acids long. CDR3 sequence: CASSLVIAGGPGTDTQYF. As DNA, the CDR3 is TGTGCCAGCAGCTTGGTAATAGCGGGAGGGCCGGGGACAGATACGCAGTATTTT. The variable domain in full, completed from reference TRBV5-6 and TRBJ2-3, reads DAGVTQSPTHLIKTRGQQVTLRCSPKSGHDTVSWYQQALGQGPQFIFQYYEEEERQRGNFPDRFSGHQFPNYSSELNVNALLLGDSALYLCASSLVIAGGPGTDTQYFGPGTRLTVL.

The gene calls are TRBV7-2 and TRBJ2-3, with 12 positions matching TRBD2. CDR3 length: 18 amino acids. Germline-derived CDR1 and CDR2 are SGHTA and FQGNSA. The ends lost 0 bases at V and 4 bases at J; junction bases unmatched: 8. The CDR3: CASSLAEGLAGSADTQYF. CDR3 in DNA: TGTGCCAGCAGCTTAGCAGAAGGACTAGCGGGATCGGCAGATACGCAGTATTTT.

This chain joins TRBV29-1 and TRBJ2-3, with 9 bases lining up with TRBD1. Germline CDR1 SQVTM, CDR2 ANQGSEA. The trim removed 5 bases at V and 3 bases at J, leaving 12 bases unmatched. This CDR3 comprises 16 residues. In DNA, the CDR3 is TGCAGCGTTTCCGGGACAGGGTTCGTTGGGACAGATACGCAGTATTTT. Amino acids: CSVSGTGFVGTDTQYF.

This clonotype was detected only a few times. V is TRBV11-3 and J is TRBJ1-1; 7 nucleotides align to TRBD1. The CDR3 consists of 17 residues. V shed 5 bases and J 5 bases; nucleotides not matched to a gene: 17. Germline loops: CDR1 SGHNT, CDR2 YENEEA. CDR3 loop: CASSPSGGGEGKTEAFF. Here the CDR3 DNA reads TGTGCCAGCAGCCCCTCCGGAGGGGGCGAGGGGAAGACTGAAGCTTTCTTT.

This clonotype was seen ten or more times. This chain links TRBV12-3 or TRBV12-4 with TRBJ2-7, with D possibly matching TRBD1 (5 bases). The CDR3 is 14 residues long. Trimming left V 6 bases short and J 7 bases short, with 19 bases between. CDR3 protein: CASRQELGYREQYF. In nucleotides, the CDR3 is TGTGCCAGCAGACAGGAGCTGGGATATAGGGAGCAGTACTTC.

The chain joins TRBV24-1 to TRBJ2-2, with 7 bases aligning to TRBD1. Germline CDR1 is KGHDR and CDR2 is SFDVKD. After removal of 4 bases from V and 6 bases from J, the junction contained 4 bases not matched to a gene. This CDR3 spans 14 amino acids. In DNA form, the CDR3 reads TGTGCCACCAGTGAGCCCGACAGGGCCGGGGAGCTGTTTTTT. Translated, it gives CATSEPDRAGELFF.

A few counts support this clonotype. CDR3 in amino acids: CSVVESEKLFF. The CDR3 coding sequence is TGCAGCGTTGTTGAGTCGGAAAAACTGTTTTTT. The chain employs TRBV29-1 and TRBJ1-4; no clear D gene. This CDR3 comprises 11 residues. Germline V CDR1 and CDR2: SQVTM, ANQGSEA. Between the trimmed V and J ends, which lost 4 bases and 8 bases, there was a span of 8 bases.

The J gene is TRBJ2-7, the V gene TRBV5-1, with TRBD1 matching over 8 bases. With 4 bases clipped from V and 8 bases from J, the junction kept 11 bases outside the gene matches. Germline V gene sequence: CDR1 SGHRS, CDR2 YFSETQ. The CDR3 contains 14 residues. This chain's CDR3 is CASSPGQAPGQQYF. CDR3 sequence (DNA): TGCGCCAGCAGCCCGGGACAGGCTCCCGGGCAGCAGTACTTC. The variable domain in full, completed from reference TRBV5-1 and TRBJ2-7, reads KAGVTQTPRYLIKTRGQQVTLSCSPISGHRSVSWYQQTPGQGLQFLFEYFSETQRNKGNFPGRFSGRQFSNSRSEMNVSTLELGDSALYLCASSPGQAPGQQYFGPGTRLTVT.

A note on this clonotype: A read error may explain this, as a much larger clone is one base away. As the CDR3 is not closed by the conserved phenylalanine or tryptophan, this likely results from a read error. The chain links TRBV6-6 to TRBJ2-2; no firm D call. Germline CDR1 and CDR2: MNHNY and SVGAGI (reference sequence). Between the trimmed V and J ends, which lost 7 bases and 3 bases, there was a span of 3 bases. The CDR3 spans 11 residues. This chain's CDR3 is CASTYTGELFL. In nucleotides, the CDR3 is TGTGCCAGCACGTACACCGGGGAGCTGTTTCTT.

The V call is TRBV6-2 or TRBV6-3, the J call TRBJ2-5; D is possibly TRBD2 (5 bases). This CDR3 spans 14 amino acids. V gave up 1 base and J gave up 7 bases, with 13 bases separating them. CDR1 and CDR2 (germline): MNHEY, SVGEGT. The CDR3 DNA reads TGTGCCAGCAGTTACTGGGCCGGCCGGGGGACCCAGTACTTC. Its protein is CASSYWAGRGTQYF.

The rearrangement joins TRBV12-3 or TRBV12-4 to TRBJ1-1; D remains ambiguous. Between the trimmed V and J ends, which lost 3 bases and 8 bases, there was a span of 13 bases. The CDR3 is 13 amino acids. CDR3 loop: CASSFRERVEAFF. The CDR3 nucleotides read TGTGCCAGCAGTTTTAGGGAGAGAGTCGAAGCTTTCTTT.

The rearrangement joins TRBV7-8 to TRBJ2-5; D is perhaps TRBD2 (6 bases). Trimming took 5 bases from V and 4 from J, leaving 20 bases between them. Germline V gene lookup returns CDR1 SGHVS and CDR2 FQNEAQ. The CDR3 runs 16 residues. This CDR3 reads CASSSAFGGFRETQYF. The CDR3 region has the DNA TGTGCCAGCAGCAGCGCGTTTGGGGGGTTCCGAGAGACCCAGTACTTC.

The table lists this clonotype with many counts. The V call is TRBV18, the J call TRBJ2-2, with no clear D. Trimming cost V 2 bases and J 6 bases, with 4 bases left between them. The germline CDR1 and CDR2 sequences are KGHSH and LQKENI. The CDR3 spans 12 residues. CDR3 coding DNA: TGTGCCAGCTCACCAGGCCCCGGGGAGCTGTTTTTT. This codes for CASSPGPGELFF.

This clonotype was seen only a few times. J is TRBJ2-3 and V is TRBV29-1, with TRBD2 matching 9 bases. This CDR3 spans 16 amino acids. Germline CDR1 is SQVTM and CDR2 is ANQGSEA. Germline trimming cut 1 base from V and 5 bases from J; bases unmatched to any gene: 10. The CDR3 nucleotides read TGCAGCGTTGAAGTGGGCGCGGGAGGGATCAGAGATACGCAGTATTTT. Translating gives CSVEVGAGGIRDTQYF.

The J gene is TRBJ2-7, the V gene TRBV20-1; D remains unclear. The germline V and J ends were trimmed by 1 base and 1 base, with 11 bases remaining between them. The CDR3 has 14 amino acids. Germline loops: CDR1 DFQATT, CDR2 SNEGSKA (reference sequence). The DNA of the CDR3 is TGCAGTGCTAGAGTGGCCCTTAGTTCCTACGAGCAGTACTTC. It translates to CSARVALSSYEQYF.

This clonotype has only a few counts. The chain recombines TRBV7-9 with TRBJ1-4; TRBD1 might be the D (5 bases). V was cut by 3 bases and J by 7 bases, with 12 bases left in between. CDR1 is SEHNR, CDR2 FQNEAQ, per germline (reference sequence). This CDR3 region has 14 residues. CDR3 loop: CASSFSRDVEKLFF. The CDR3, as DNA: TGTGCCAGCAGCTTCAGCCGGGACGTTGAAAAACTGTTTTTT.

The CDR3 nucleotides are TGTGCCAGCAGTTTGTACAGGCTCGGCGAGCAGTACTTC. Translation gives CASSLYRLGEQYF. The chain couples TRBV27 to TRBJ2-7, with a weak D call TRBD1 (5 bases). V lost 3 bases and J 6 bases, leaving 12 bases between the germline ends. The germline V gene encodes CDR1 MNHEY and CDR2 SMNVEV (reference sequence). The CDR3 length is 13 residues.

The gene calls are TRBV6-5 and TRBJ1-2; D is ambiguous. Germline V gene sequence: CDR1 MNHEY, CDR2 SVGAGI. The CDR3 extends over 16 amino acids. V was clipped by 5 bases and J by 5 bases, with 21 bases between them. CDR3 bases: TGTGCCAGCAGTCCCGAATACCCACCGGCTGGATATGGCTACACCTTC. Amino acid sequence: CASSPEYPPAGYGYTF.

V gene TRBV12-3 or TRBV12-4 combines with J gene TRBJ2-7, with D possibly matching TRBD2 (5 bases). V gave up 6 bases and J gave up 7 bases, with 13 bases separating them. The length of the CDR3 is 12 residues. This chain's CDR3 is CASRRTGEEQYF. The CDR3 bases are TGTGCCAGCAGGAGGACCGGGGAAGAGCAGTACTTC.

A few counts support this clonotype. This chain uses TRBV5-1 with TRBJ2-1, with 9 bases aligning to TRBD1. The CDR3 covers 14 residues. CDR1 and CDR2 (germline): SGHRS, YFSETQ. J lost 12 bases, V lost 7 bases, and 14 bases had no gene match. The CDR3 DNA sequence: TGCGCCAGCGGACCCGGGACAGGGTTCATAGGGCAGTTCTTC. It translates to CASGPGTGFIGQFF.

As to this clonotype: A single base separates this from a much larger clone, so it may be a read error. The rearrangement links TRBV27 to TRBJ2-5, with D tentatively TRBD1 (6 bases). Trimming removed 4 bases from V and 7 bases from J, with 10 bases in between. The CDR3 is 12 amino acids. The germline V gene has CDR1 MNHEY and CDR2 SMNVEV (reference sequence). Written as DNA, the CDR3 is TGTGCCAGCAGTTCCGGGACATGGACCCAGTACTTC. Residues: CASSSGTWTQYF.

In this sample, this clonotype turned up a few times. The CDR3, as DNA: TGCAGCGTTAAGGGACCCTACGAGCAGTACTTC. Translated, it gives CSVKGPYEQYF. The chain links TRBV29-1 to TRBJ2-7, with D tentatively TRBD1 or TRBD2 (5 bases each). Trimming took off 5 bases at V and 2 bases at J, with 7 bases between the two ends. The CDR3 extends over 11 amino acids. Germline CDR1 reads SQVTM; CDR2 reads ANQGSEA.

The chain is built from TRBV15 and TRBJ2-5; the match to TRBD2 covers 11 bases. V lost 6 bases to trimming and J lost 2 bases; unmatched junction nucleotides: 8. The germline gives CDR1 LNHNV, CDR2 YYDKDF (reference sequence). The CDR3 contains 16 residues. Here the CDR3 DNA reads TGTGCCACCAGGGAGGGGACTAGCGGCCTTCAAGAGACCCAGTACTTC. As protein: CATREGTSGLQETQYF.

The chain recombines TRBV20-1 with TRBJ2-2, with TRBD2 matching over 9 bases. Germline CDR1 DFQATT, CDR2 SNEGSKA (reference sequence). This CDR3 contains 15 residues. V was pared by 6 bases and J by 4 bases, with 9 bases of the junction left unmatched. Here the CDR3 reads CSARRTSEFTGELFF. CDR3 bases: TGCAGTGCCAGGAGGACTAGCGAATTCACCGGGGAGCTGTTTTTT.